The rows below give T cell receptor beta chains drawn from one sample of a study of T cell repertoires in cytomegalovirus infection. One entry per CDR3 protein, called by TCRdb with MiXCR from the reads. The table shows about 340,000 distinct CDR3 sequences, with around 29% occurring only once. These receptors have no identified antigens. Source: cultured PBMCs, taken from culture after CMV antigen stimulation. Source of these receptors: a human donor in good health (CMV status not recorded). Some clones in this sample may be carry-over from other donors' samples. CDR3s include the opening cysteine and the closing phenylalanine or tryptophan. The order of the fields is clone size, D gene, J gene, V gene, CDR3 protein, CDR3 DNA. The D gene is left open where the match is weak. Not every row has a clone size; where given, it reads once, few, many or a size class.

>NA|NA|TRBJ2-3|TRBV7-2
CASSLQAGGQYF
TGTGCCAGCAGCTTACAGGCCGGGGGGCAGTATTTT
>few|TRBD2|TRBJ2-7|TRBV12-3/TRBV12-4
CASSLPTSGTSSDEQYF
TGTGCCAGCAGTTTACCGACTAGCGGGACGTCTTCGGACGAGCAGTACTTC
>NA|TRBD1|TRBJ1-1|TRBV7-9
CASSTDRGIMNTEAFF
TGTGCCAGCAGCACCGACAGGGGGATCATGAACACTGAAGCTTTCTTT
>NA|NA|TRBJ1-2|TRBV6-1
CASSENPGGAYGYTF
TGTGCCAGCAGTGAAAACCCCGGCGGAGCCTATGGCTACACCTTC
>NA|NA|TRBJ2-4|TRBV28
CASSLFAGTAKNIQYF
TGTGCCAGCAGTTTATTTGCTGGAACAGCCAAAAACATTCAGTACTTC
>NA|NA|TRBJ1-1|TRBV19
CASSISQTSTEAFF
TGTGCCAGTAGTATTTCACAGACTAGCACTGAAGCTTTCTTT
>NA|NA|TRBJ2-7|TRBV28
CASLTSGSSYEQYF
TGTGCCAGCCTAACTTCCGGGAGCTCCTACGAGCAGTACTTC
>NA|TRBD1|TRBJ2-7|TRBV5-1
CATSTSTGPGSYEQYF
TGCGCCACATCCACATCGACAGGGCCTGGATCCTACGAGCAGTACTTC
>NA|TRBD1|TRBJ1-2|TRBV20-1
CSARDPPGGQGYGYTF
TGCAGTGCTAGAGATCCCCCGGGGGGACAGGGCTATGGCTACACCTTC
>few|NA|TRBJ2-1|TRBV6-1
CAIRDQPYNEQFF
TGTGCCATTCGGGACCAACCCTACAATGAGCAGTTCTTC